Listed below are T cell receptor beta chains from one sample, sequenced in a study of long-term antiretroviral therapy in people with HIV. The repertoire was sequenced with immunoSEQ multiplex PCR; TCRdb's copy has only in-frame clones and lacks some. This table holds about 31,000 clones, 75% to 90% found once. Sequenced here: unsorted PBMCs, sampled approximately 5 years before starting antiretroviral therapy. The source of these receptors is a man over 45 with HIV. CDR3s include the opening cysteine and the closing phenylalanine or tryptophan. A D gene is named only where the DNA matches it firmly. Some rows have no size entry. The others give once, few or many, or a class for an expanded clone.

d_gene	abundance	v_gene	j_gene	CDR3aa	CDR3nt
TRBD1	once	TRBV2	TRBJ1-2	CASRKPGTGGPAGYGYTF	TGTGCCAGCAGGAAACCAGGGACAGGGGGCCCAGCGGGGTATGGCTACACCTTC
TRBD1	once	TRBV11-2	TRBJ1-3	CASSLEDRGPGNTIYF	TGTGCCAGCAGCTTAGAGGACAGGGGGCCGGGAAACACCATATATTTT
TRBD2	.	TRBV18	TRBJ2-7	CASSPTSGGGEQYF	TGTGCCAGCTCACCGACAAGCGGGGGCGGTGAGCAGTACTTC
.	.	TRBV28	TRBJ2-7	CAIQPGQNYEQYF	TGTGCCATTCAACCGGGCCAAAACTACGAGCAGTACTTC
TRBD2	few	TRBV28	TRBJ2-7	CASSGGRSWEQYF	TGTGCCAGCTCGGGGGGGCGCTCTTGGGAGCAGTACTTC
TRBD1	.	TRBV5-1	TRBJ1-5	CASSEGQTSNQPQHF	TGCGCCAGCAGCGAGGGACAGACTAGCAATCAGCCCCAGCATTTT
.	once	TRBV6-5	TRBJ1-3	CASSYSPISGNTIYF	TGTGCCAGCAGTTACTCCCCCATCTCTGGAAACACCATATATTTT
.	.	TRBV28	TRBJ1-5	CASSKGGGIDQPQHF	TGTGCCAGCAGTAAGGGAGGGGGTATCGATCAGCCCCAGCATTTT
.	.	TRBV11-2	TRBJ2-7	CASSPTGINYEQYF	TGTGCCAGCAGCCCGACCGGGATTAACTACGAGCAGTACTTC
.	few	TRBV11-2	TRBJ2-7	CASSLDRGHPSYEQYF	TGTGCCAGCAGCTTAGATCGGGGGCACCCCTCCTACGAGCAGTACTTC
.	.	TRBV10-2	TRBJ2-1	CASKGGFYNEQFF	TGCGCCAGCAAGGGGGGCTTCTACAATGAGCAGTTCTTC
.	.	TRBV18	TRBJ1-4	CASSSITATNEKLFF	TGTGCCAGCTCATCTATCACCGCAACTAATGAAAAACTGTTTTTT
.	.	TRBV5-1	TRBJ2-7	CASSPMHGYEQYF	TGCGCCAGCAGCCCCATGCACGGCTACGAGCAGTACTTC
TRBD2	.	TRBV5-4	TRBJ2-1	CASSLSSGMFNEQFF	TGTGCCAGCAGCTTATCGAGCGGGATGTTCAATGAGCAGTTCTTC
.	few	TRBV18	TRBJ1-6	CASSPLSGADNSPLHF	TGTGCCAGCTCACCACTATCCGGGGCTGATAATTCACCCCTCCACTTT